This entry describes one TCR beta chain. The V segment lost 6 bases and the J segment 2 bases; nucleotides outside the gene matches: 6. This CDR3 has 14 residues. The germline gives CDR1 MNHNS, CDR2 SASEGT. Per the authors' pipeline: Amplification with reference gene primers provided the estimates of nucleated cell counts. This table comes from immunoSEQ multiplex PCR, and its TCRdb copy is limited to in-frame clones, with some not included. That table supplies the V and J calls and clone size; D and trimming were determined from the DNA. This table holds roughly 330,000 clones, roughly 86% found once. The data are from a study of blood T cell repertoires in COVID-19. Whole-study context: COVID-19 samples from acute and convalescent phases originated in the United States, Italy and Spain. T cells, B-cell-depleted T cells, or PBMCs supplied cDNA or gDNA.

The chain is built from TRBV6-1 and TRBJ1-1; the match to TRBD1 covers 7 bases. Sequenced material: peripheral blood. This clonotype was obtained from a man aged 25 to 40 with COVID-19, enrolled during active disease. CDR3 bases: TGTGCCAGCAGGACAACAGGGGACAACACTGAAGCTTTCTTT. It yields the protein CASRTTGDNTEAFF.